The clone carrying this TCR beta chain was seen only a few times. Each CDR3 protein is one row after TCRdb ran MiXCR on the 5' RACE reads. This sample has roughly 58,000 distinct CDR3 sequences, with roughly 20% found just once. The V gene lost 0 bases and the J gene lost 4 bases, with 9 bases spanning the gap. Germline CDR1 and CDR2: MNHEY and SVGAGI. This CDR3 comprises 15 residues. Tregs were sorted as CD4+CD25+CD127-/low cells. This chain uses TRBV6-5 with TRBJ2-2; no clear D gene. The clonotype was recovered from a female donor with breast cancer. The sample was tumor-infiltrating Tregs sorted from the breast tumor. The CDR3 DNA sequence: TGTGCCAGCAGTTACTCGTCGGCGGTCACCGGGGAGCTGTTTTTT. This translates into CASSYSSAVTGELFF.